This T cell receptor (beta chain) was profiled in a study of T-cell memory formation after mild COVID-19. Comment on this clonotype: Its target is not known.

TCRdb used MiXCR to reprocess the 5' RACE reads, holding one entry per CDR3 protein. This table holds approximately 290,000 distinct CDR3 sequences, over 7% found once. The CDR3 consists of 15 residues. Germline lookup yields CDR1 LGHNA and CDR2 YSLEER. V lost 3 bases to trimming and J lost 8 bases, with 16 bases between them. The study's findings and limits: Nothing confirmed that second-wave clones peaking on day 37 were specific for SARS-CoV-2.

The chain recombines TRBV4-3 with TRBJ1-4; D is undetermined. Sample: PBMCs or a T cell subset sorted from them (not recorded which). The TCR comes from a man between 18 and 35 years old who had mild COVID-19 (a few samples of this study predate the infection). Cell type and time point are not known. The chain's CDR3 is CASSHSWAGGEKLFF. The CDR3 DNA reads TGCGCCAGCAGCCACAGTTGGGCAGGTGGCGAAAAACTGTTTTTT.